The text below deals with one T cell receptor (beta chain). Its target is not known. Using a J-beta primer mix together with a sample-barcoded 5' primer, a second PCR was run for roughly 7 to 12 cycles. Each cDNA molecule received a tag from a template-switch adaptor that had 12 random nucleotides. TCRdb redid the calling of the 5' RACE reads with MiXCR, one entry per CDR3 protein. The sample has about 680,000 distinct CDR3 sequences; roughly 50% are singletons. The data were taken from a study of blood T cells in healthy people across ages. Study observations and caveats: Researchers judged that diversity estimates from one million T cells fell short of true values. Across the age range, TCR beta diversity per million T cells fell in a roughly linear way. Compared with aged donors, long-lived donors showed fewer expanded clones, suggesting selection.

Sequencing was carried out using blood. This TCR derives from a woman aged 55-70 years in good health.

CDR3 loop: CASSPRTGTLSGANVLTF. Written as DNA, the CDR3 is TGTGCCAGCAGTCCGAGGACAGGGACGCTCTCTGGGGCCAACGTCCTGACTTTC. The chain carries TRBV12-3 or TRBV12-4 and TRBJ2-6; 8 nucleotides align to TRBD1. The CDR3 is made up of 18 amino acids. The ends lost 5 bases at V and 0 bases at J; junction bases unmatched: 9.